A single sample is the source of the 27 T cell receptor beta chains below, sequenced in a study of early T cells in non-severe SARS-CoV-2 infection. TCRdb used MiXCR to reprocess the 5' RACE reads, holding one entry per CDR3 protein. The data contain 25,000 to 35,000 distinct CDR3 sequences, 6% to 7% of them singletons. What was sequenced was whole blood. These receptors all come from an adult who was a healthcare worker with PCR-confirmed SARS-CoV-2 infection or an uninfected control (not recorded which).

This clonotype was seen at least ten times. V gene TRBV20-1 combines with J gene TRBJ1-1; no definite D call. Looked up from germline, CDR1 is DFQATT and CDR2 is SNEGSKA (reference sequence). This CDR3 region has 11 residues. The V gene lost 3 bases and the J gene lost 5 bases, with 7 bases spanning the gap. CDR3: CSASRGTEAFF. DNA for the CDR3: TGCAGTGCTAGCAGAGGGACTGAAGCTTTCTTT.

At least ten counts were recorded for this clonotype. The V gene is TRBV6-2 or TRBV6-3, the J gene TRBJ2-2; 9 positions match TRBD1. This CDR3 is built from 16 residues. V gave up 5 bases and J gave up 6 bases; unmatched junction bases: 10. CDR1 is MNHEY and CDR2 is SVGEGT in the germline V gene. The CDR3 DNA follows: TGTGCCAGCAGTCGAACTCCACAGGGGGCGGCCGGGGAGCTGTTTTTT. Translated, it gives CASSRTPQGAAGELFF.

This clonotype has a count of ten or more. The chain couples TRBV20-1 to TRBJ1-5; D is ambiguous. Germline CDR1 and CDR2: DFQATT and SNEGSKA (reference sequence). V was clipped by 3 bases and J by 5 bases, with 11 bases between them. The CDR3 length is 13 residues. Written as DNA, the CDR3 is TGCAGTGCTAGTGGCAGGCCGGATCAGCCCCAGCATTTT. Translating it yields CSASGRPDQPQHF.

This clonotype was seen at least ten times. The rearrangement uses TRBV28 and TRBJ2-5, with 8 bases aligning to TRBD1. V was clipped by 5 bases and J by 1 base; unmatched bases: 0. CDR3 size: 13 residues. Germline CDR1 and CDR2: MDHEN and SYDVKM. Here the CDR3 reads CASSTGGQETQYF. Written as DNA, the CDR3 is TGTGCCAGCAGTACAGGGGGCCAAGAGACCCAGTACTTC.

This clonotype was counted between two and nine times. The V gene is TRBV19, the J gene TRBJ1-2; 7 bases line up with TRBD1. Unmatched junction bases numbered 7, after V lost 7 bases and J lost 2 bases. Germline lookup yields CDR1 LNHDA and CDR2 SQIVND (reference sequence). The CDR3 extends over 14 amino acids. The CDR3 loop reads CASNERQGNYGYTF. The DNA of the CDR3 is TGTGCCAGTAACGAACGACAGGGCAACTATGGCTACACCTTC.

This clonotype was seen repeatedly, ten times or more. CDR3 bases: TGTGCCAGCAGGCAAGCTCACACCGGGGAGCTGTTTTTT. This encodes CASRQAHTGELFF. The V gene is TRBV9, the J gene TRBJ2-2; no reliable D call. Trimming took off 5 bases at V and 3 bases at J, with 8 bases between the two ends. This CDR3 has 13 residues. Germline V gene sequence: CDR1 SGDLS, CDR2 YYNGEE.

At least ten counts were recorded for this clonotype. CDR3 bases: TGTGCCAGTAGTATCGACTCAAGGACGTTGGGAAACACCATATATTTT. This encodes CASSIDSRTLGNTIYF. The V call is TRBV19, the J call TRBJ1-3; D is unresolved. Germline assignment: CDR1 LNHDA and CDR2 SQIVND (reference sequence). CDR3 length equals 16 residues. V dropped 3 bases and J dropped 4 bases, with 16 bases sitting between them.

The gene calls are TRBV7-2 and TRBJ2-3, with TRBD2 matching over 13 bases. The CDR3 has 14 amino acids. Trimming at V came to 5 bases and at J to 10 bases, leaving 6 bases not matched to a gene. Germline lookup yields CDR1 SGHTA and CDR2 FQGNSA. CDR3 sequence: CASSQGTSGAAQYF. Here the CDR3 DNA reads TGTGCCAGCAGCCAGGGGACTAGCGGGGCGGCGCAGTATTTT.

The table lists this clonotype with many counts. The genes are TRBV7-3 and TRBJ2-1, with TRBD2 matching 12 bases. Germline CDR1 is SGHTA and CDR2 is FQGTGA. V was pared by 5 bases and J by 4 bases, with 3 bases of the junction left unmatched. CDR3 length: 15 amino acids. The CDR3 coding sequence is TGTGCCAGCAGCCCCGGGACTAGCGGGTACAATGAGCAGTTCTTC. Protein: CASSPGTSGYNEQFF.

This clonotype occurred many times. The chain joins TRBV12-3 or TRBV12-4 to TRBJ1-6; the D is unclear. Trimming removed 7 bases at V and 15 bases at J, with 13 bases between. The CDR3 loop spans 11 amino acids. CDR3 sequence (DNA): TGTGCCAGCACCAACCGAGGGTTCCTCCACTTT. This translates into CASTNRGFLHF.

The chain uses TRBV20-1 and TRBJ1-1, with 8 bases aligning to TRBD1. The CDR3 totals 13 residues. V was clipped by 5 bases and J by 4 bases; unmatched bases: 6. The germline V gene encodes CDR1 DFQATT and CDR2 SNEGSKA (reference sequence). The CDR3, as DNA: TGCAGTGCTCCCAGGGGGCCCGGCACTGAAGCTTTCTTT. This gives the protein CSAPRGPGTEAFF.

This clonotype was counted many times. The gene calls are TRBV5-1 and TRBJ2-2; 8 bases are shared with TRBD2. Trimming took 4 bases from V and 2 from J; bases not matched to a gene: 10. Germline lookup yields CDR1 SGHRS and CDR2 YFSETQ. The CDR3 sequence is 17 residues long. CDR3: CASSIGLASINTGELFF. The CDR3 nucleotides read TGCGCCAGCAGCATCGGACTAGCATCCATAAACACCGGGGAGCTGTTTTTT.

This clonotype has a count of ten or more. This chain uses TRBV20-1 with TRBJ2-1, with D perhaps matching TRBD2 (5 bases). Trimming cost V 7 bases and J 0 bases, with 13 bases left between them. Germline CDR1 DFQATT, CDR2 SNEGSKA (reference sequence). The CDR3 covers 14 residues. CDR3 region: CSVWSGYSYNEQFF. In DNA, the CDR3 is TGCAGTGTTTGGAGCGGATACTCCTACAATGAGCAGTTCTTC.

Ten or more counts support this clonotype. In DNA, the CDR3 is TGTGCCAGTAGTATGGGGAACAGGAGACATTCACCCCTCCACTTT. Its protein is CASSMGNRRHSPLHF. The V call is TRBV19, the J call TRBJ1-6; D might be TRBD1 (5 bases). CDR3 length equals 15 residues. V lost 3 bases to trimming and J lost 8 bases, with 14 bases between them. CDR1 is LNHDA, CDR2 SQIVND, per germline (reference sequence).

This clonotype was observed at least ten times. The chain's CDR3 is CASSILGQGHNYGYTF. The DNA for the CDR3 is TGTGCCAGTAGTATTCTTGGACAGGGCCATAACTATGGCTACACCTTC. The chain recombines TRBV19 with TRBJ1-2; 8 positions agree with TRBD1. The CDR3 totals 16 residues. From germline, CDR1 is LNHDA and CDR2 SQIVND (reference sequence). The V segment lost 3 bases and the J segment 1 base; nucleotides outside the gene matches: 7.

This clonotype showed up many times. The chain employs TRBV6-5 and TRBJ1-1, with D unresolved. CDR1 and CDR2 (germline): MNHEY, SVGAGI. The ends were cut back, 0 bases at V and 3 bases at J, with 8 bases in the middle. This CDR3 has 14 residues. CDR3 protein: CASSYSTWDTEAFF. The CDR3 coding sequence is TGTGCCAGCAGTTACTCTACCTGGGACACTGAAGCTTTCTTT.

A few counts support this clonotype. The chain uses TRBV28 and TRBJ2-7, with TRBD2 matching over 12 bases. V shed 5 bases and J 5 bases; nucleotides not matched to a gene: 4. The CDR3 spans 14 residues. Per germline, CDR1 MDHEN and CDR2 SYDVKM. Here the CDR3 reads CASSPSGRAHEQYF. The CDR3 region has the DNA TGTGCCAGCAGTCCTAGCGGGAGGGCCCACGAGCAGTACTTC.

This clonotype was seen ten or more times. This sequence joins TRBV2 and TRBJ1-4; D remains unclear. The CDR3 extends over 13 amino acids. Germline loops: CDR1 SNHLY, CDR2 FYNNEI. V was cut by 5 bases and J by 8 bases, with 12 bases left in between. The CDR3 nucleotides read TGTGCCAGCAGTTTTACAAACGGCGAAAAACTGTTTTTT. Residues: CASSFTNGEKLFF.

This clonotype turned up a few times. The gene calls are TRBV11-3 and TRBJ2-3; weak D call: TRBD1 (6 bases). CDR1 is SGHNT, CDR2 YENEEA, per germline. The length of the CDR3 is 15 residues. V was shortened by 1 base and J by 2 bases, with 10 bases between the two germline ends. The CDR3 DNA sequence: TGTGCCAGCAGCTTAGTTCGGACAGCCACAGATACGCAGTATTTT. Amino acid sequence: CASSLVRTATDTQYF.

V gene TRBV7-9 combines with J gene TRBJ1-1; D not resolved. V shed 0 bases and J shed 6 bases, with 8 bases lying between them. This CDR3 is built from 13 residues. Germline assignment: CDR1 SEHNR and CDR2 FQNEAQ (reference sequence). The CDR3 protein is CASSLAVVSEAFF. The CDR3 nucleotides are TGTGCCAGCAGCTTAGCTGTGGTCTCTGAAGCTTTCTTT. Full variable domain (remainder filled in from reference TRBV7-9 and TRBJ1-1): DTGVSQNPRHKITKRGQNVTFRCDPISEHNRLYWYRQTLGQGPEFLTYFQNEAQLEKSRLLSDRFSAERPKGSFSTLEIQRTEQGDSAMYLCASSLAVVSEAFFGQGTRLTVV.

The table lists this clonotype with many counts. The chain links TRBV7-2 to TRBJ2-1; D possibly corresponds to TRBD2 (6 bases). Germline V gene lookup returns CDR1 SGHTA and CDR2 FQGNSA. Trimming pared 1 base from V and 7 bases from J, leaving 8 bases between. The CDR3 runs to 13 residues. The CDR3 here is CASSLGTINEQFF. For the CDR3, the DNA is TGTGCCAGCAGCTTAGGGACTATTAATGAGCAGTTCTTC.

This clonotype was detected ten times or more. This chain joins TRBV12-3 or TRBV12-4 and TRBJ1-5, with D perhaps matching TRBD1 (6 bases). The CDR3 covers 15 residues. The V gene lost 2 bases and the J gene lost 2 bases, with 10 bases spanning the gap. The DNA for the CDR3 is TGTGCCAGCAGTTTAACAGGGAGTCGCAATCAGCCCCAGCATTTT. This sequence encodes CASSLTGSRNQPQHF.

This clonotype was observed at least ten times. The chain employs TRBV12-3 or TRBV12-4 and TRBJ1-5; possible D gene TRBD1, 5 bases. The CDR3 has 14 residues. V lost 4 bases to trimming and J lost 0 bases, with 7 bases between them. CDR3 sequence reads: CASSSGTSNQPQHF. CDR3 DNA: TGTGCCAGCAGTTCAGGGACTAGCAATCAGCCCCAGCATTTT.

This clonotype was detected ten times or more. The chain combines TRBV7-9 with TRBJ2-7; TRBD1 matches 7 bases. CDR3 length equals 13 residues. Germline-derived CDR1 and CDR2 are SEHNR and FQNEAQ (reference sequence). The V gene end was trimmed by 5 bases and the J gene end by 5 bases; junction bases not matched to a gene: 6. DNA for the CDR3: TGTGCCAGCAGCCTTCGGGACAGTAACGAGCAGTACTTC. It yields the protein CASSLRDSNEQYF. Together with reference TRBV7-9 and TRBJ2-7, the CDR3 gives the full variable domain: DTGVSQNPRHKITKRGQNVTFRCDPISEHNRLYWYRQTLGQGPEFLTYFQNEAQLEKSRLLSDRFSAERPKGSFSTLEIQRTEQGDSAMYLCASSLRDSNEQYFGPGTRLTVT.

This clonotype appeared many times. The V gene is TRBV7-6, the J gene TRBJ2-3, with TRBD2 identical over 7 bases. This CDR3 comprises 16 residues. From germline, CDR1 is SGHVS and CDR2 FNYEAQ. Trimming cost V 5 bases and J 0 bases; bases outside gene matches: 8. The CDR3 sequence is CASSPLAGSSTDTQYF. The CDR3 DNA sequence: TGTGCCAGCAGCCCATTAGCGGGTTCGAGCACAGATACGCAGTATTTT.

In its sample, this clonotype was seen many times. This chain links TRBV21-1 with TRBJ2-3; the table gives TRBD1 as D, unverified against the DNA. TRBV21-1 is described as a pseudogene. The CDR3 is 16 residues long. The CDR3 DNA follows: TGTGCCAGCAGCAAAGTCGGGGCCTCAAGGGTGGATACGCAGTATTTT. As protein: CASSKVGASRVDTQYF.

The chain carries TRBV7-6 and TRBJ2-5; D may be TRBD2 (6 bases). V was clipped by 2 bases and J by 5 bases, with 15 bases between them. The CDR3 loop spans 15 amino acids. Per germline, CDR1 SGHVS and CDR2 FNYEAQ. In DNA form, the CDR3 reads TGTGCCAGCAGCTTAAGGGCGGGATGGGGCGAGACCCAGTACTTC. This codes for CASSLRAGWGETQYF.